This T cell receptor (beta chain) originates from a study of T-cell memory formation after mild COVID-19. Broader study findings: Pre-infection memory held some responding clones, suggesting pre-existing cross-reactive T cells responded.

TCRdb re-derived calls from the 5' RACE reads in MiXCR, one entry per CDR3 protein. The sample lists approximately 390,000 distinct CDR3 sequences; more than 15% were seen once. This clonotype was observed many times. Its target is not known. CDR3 size: 12 residues. In germline, CDR1 is MDHEN, CDR2 SYDVKM. Trimming removed 2 bases from V and 5 bases from J, with 5 bases in between. Sequenced: PBMCs or a T cell subset sorted from them (not recorded which). The source of this sequence is a man aged 18 to 29 who had mild COVID-19 (a few samples of this study predate the infection). Cell type and time point are not known. This chain connects TRBV28 to TRBJ2-3; D is ambiguous. Written as DNA, the CDR3 is TGTGCCAGCAGTTTAATCGGAGATACGCAGTATTTT. As protein: CASSLIGDTQYF. Full variable domain (outside the CDR3, taken from reference TRBV28 and TRBJ2-3): DVKVTQSSRYLVKRTGEKVFLECVQDMDHENMFWYRQDPGLGLRLIYFSYDVKMKEKGDIPEGYSVSREKKERFSLILESASTNQTSMYLCASSLIGDTQYFGPGTRLTVL.